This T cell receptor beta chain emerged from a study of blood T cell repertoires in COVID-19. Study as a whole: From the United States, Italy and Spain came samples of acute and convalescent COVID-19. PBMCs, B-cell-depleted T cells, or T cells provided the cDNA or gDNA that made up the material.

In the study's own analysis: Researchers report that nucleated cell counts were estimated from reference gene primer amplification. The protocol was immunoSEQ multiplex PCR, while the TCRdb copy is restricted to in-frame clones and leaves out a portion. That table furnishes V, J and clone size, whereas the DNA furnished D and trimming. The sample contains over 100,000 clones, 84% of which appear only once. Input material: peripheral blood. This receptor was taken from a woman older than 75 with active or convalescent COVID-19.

This chain's CDR3 is CASSPPQGMNTEAFF. In nucleotides, the CDR3 is TGTGCCAGCAGCCCCCCGCAGGGGATGAACACTGAAGCTTTCTTT. The chain couples TRBV6-5 to TRBJ1-1; possible D gene TRBD1, 6 bases. Germline V gene sequence: CDR1 MNHEY, CDR2 SVGAGI. Trimming shortened V by 6 bases and J by 0 bases, and 14 bases separated the two germline ends. There are 15 residues in the CDR3.